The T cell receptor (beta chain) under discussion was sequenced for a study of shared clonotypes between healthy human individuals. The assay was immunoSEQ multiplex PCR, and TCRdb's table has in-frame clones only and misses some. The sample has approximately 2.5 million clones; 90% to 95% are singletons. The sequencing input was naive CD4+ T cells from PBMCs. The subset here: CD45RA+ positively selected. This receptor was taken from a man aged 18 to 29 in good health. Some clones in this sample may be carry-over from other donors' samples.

For the CDR3, the DNA is TGCAGCGTCGCAACAAATCAGGGCTACGAGCAGTACTTC. This sequence encodes CSVATNQGYEQYF. The V and J genes are TRBV29-1 and TRBJ2-7; maybe TRBD1 (5 bases). CDR1 and CDR2 from the germline V gene are SQVTM and ANQGSEA. V was trimmed by 6 bases and J by 3 bases, leaving 15 bases between them. CDR3 length: 13 amino acids.